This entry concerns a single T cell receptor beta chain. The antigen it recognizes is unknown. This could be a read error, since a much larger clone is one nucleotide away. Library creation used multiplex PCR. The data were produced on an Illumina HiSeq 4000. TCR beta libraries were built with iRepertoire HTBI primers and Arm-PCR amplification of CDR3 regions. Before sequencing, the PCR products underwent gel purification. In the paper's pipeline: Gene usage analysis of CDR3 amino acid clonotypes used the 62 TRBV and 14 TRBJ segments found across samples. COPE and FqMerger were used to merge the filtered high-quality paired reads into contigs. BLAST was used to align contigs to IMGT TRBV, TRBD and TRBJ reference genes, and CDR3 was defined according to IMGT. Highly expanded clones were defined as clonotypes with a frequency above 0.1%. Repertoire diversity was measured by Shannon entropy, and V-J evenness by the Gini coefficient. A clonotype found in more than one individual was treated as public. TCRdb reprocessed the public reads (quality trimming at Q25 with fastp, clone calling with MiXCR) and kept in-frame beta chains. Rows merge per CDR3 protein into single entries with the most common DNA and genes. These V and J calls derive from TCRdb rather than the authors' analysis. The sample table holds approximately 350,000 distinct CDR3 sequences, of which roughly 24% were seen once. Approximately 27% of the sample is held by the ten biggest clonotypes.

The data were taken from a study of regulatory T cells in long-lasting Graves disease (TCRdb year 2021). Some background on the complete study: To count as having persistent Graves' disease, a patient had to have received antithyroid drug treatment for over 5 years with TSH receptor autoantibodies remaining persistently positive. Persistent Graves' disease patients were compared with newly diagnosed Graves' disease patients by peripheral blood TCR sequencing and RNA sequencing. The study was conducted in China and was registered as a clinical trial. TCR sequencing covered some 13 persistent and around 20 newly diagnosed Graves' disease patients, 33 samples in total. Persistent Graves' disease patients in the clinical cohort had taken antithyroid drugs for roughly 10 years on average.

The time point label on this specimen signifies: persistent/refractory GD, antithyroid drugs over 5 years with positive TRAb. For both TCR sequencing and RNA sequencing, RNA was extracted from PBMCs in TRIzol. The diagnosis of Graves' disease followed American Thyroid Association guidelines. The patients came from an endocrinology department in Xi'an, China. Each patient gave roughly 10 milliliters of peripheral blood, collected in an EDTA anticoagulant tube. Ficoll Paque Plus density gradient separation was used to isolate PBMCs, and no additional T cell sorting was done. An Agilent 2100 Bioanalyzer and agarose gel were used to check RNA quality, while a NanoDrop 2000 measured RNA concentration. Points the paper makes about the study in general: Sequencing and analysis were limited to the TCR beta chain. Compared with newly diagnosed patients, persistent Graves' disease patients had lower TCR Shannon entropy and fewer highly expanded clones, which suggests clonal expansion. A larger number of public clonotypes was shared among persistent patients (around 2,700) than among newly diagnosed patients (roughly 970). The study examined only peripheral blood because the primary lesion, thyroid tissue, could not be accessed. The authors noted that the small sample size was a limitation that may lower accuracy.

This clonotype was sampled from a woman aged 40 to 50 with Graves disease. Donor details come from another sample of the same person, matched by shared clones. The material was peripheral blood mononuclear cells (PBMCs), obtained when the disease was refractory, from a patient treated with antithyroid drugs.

The CDR3 reads CASSLYPEEGYEQYF. The nucleotide sequence is TGTGCCAGCAGTTTATATCCAGAGGAAGGCTACGAGCAGTACTTC. Here the chain combines TRBV28 and TRBJ2-7; no D segment can be confidently identified. Taken from cysteine to phenylalanine, the CDR3 has 15 residues. Only the CDR3 region is kept as DNA, spanning 45 bases read in frame from base 1. CDR1 and CDR2, per the germline V gene, are MDHEN and SYDVKM. The trim is 1 base for V and 3 bases for J, with a gap of 13 bases between the germline ends. The full variable domain, with segments outside the CDR3 supplied by the reference TRBV28 and TRBJ2-7 proteins, appears as DVKVTQSSRYLVKRTGEKVFLECVQDMDHENMFWYRQDPGLGLRLIYFSYDVKMKEKGDIPEGYSVSREKKERFSLILESASTNQTSMYLCASSLYPEEGYEQYFGPGTRLTVT.